Reported below is one TCR beta chain. Its antigen is as yet unknown. One base away lies a much larger clone, so this may be a sequencing read error. Of the isolated RNA, all was reverse transcribed, and so the sequenced material was expressed TCRB transcripts. TCRdb keeps only in-frame clones here, not all; method: immunoSEQ multiplex PCR. The sample lists approximately 150,000 clones; approximately 13% were seen once. In germline, CDR1 is SGHNT, CDR2 YYREEE (reference sequence). Trimming took off 4 bases at V and 5 bases at J, with 6 bases between the two ends. The CDR3 contains 11 residues. The data derive from a study of beta chain features in type 1 diabetes. Points from the study as a whole: Shortening that was moderate but significant affected the TCRB CDR3s of Type 1 diabetes patients in all four CD4+ subsets. Any PCR bias toward short templates would affect both groups alike.

Sequenced: central memory CD4+ T cells from blood. This sequence joins TRBV5-4 and TRBJ2-5; no definite D call. The clonotype comes from a man aged 18 to 30 with type 1 diabetes. CDR3 amino acids: CASSPGETQYF. The CDR3 coding sequence is TGTGCCAGCAGCCCCGGGGAGACCCAGTACTTC.